This note documents a single T cell receptor beta chain sequence. This sample stems from a study of blood T cell repertoires in COVID-19. Clones were sequenced by immunoSEQ multiplex PCR, and TCRdb holds only the in-frame ones, with some missing. The sample lists 210,000 or so clones; 90% were seen once. CDR1 and CDR2 (germline): LNHDA, SQIVND (reference sequence). CDR3 length: 16 residues. V shed 3 bases, J shed 7 bases, and the junction held 9 bases outside the gene matches. The specimen sequenced was peripheral blood. The rearrangement uses TRBV19 and TRBJ2-3, with TRBD1 matching 11 bases. The source is a man over 45 with acute or convalescent COVID-19. The CDR3 nucleotides are TGTGCCAGTAGTATGTCAAGGGGACAGGGGGGAAATACGCAGTATTTT. Protein sequence: CASSMSRGQGGNTQYF.